Sequencing of this T cell receptor (beta chain) was carried out in a study of cytomegalovirus exposure and HLA in healthy donors. PCR employed 60 Vbeta and 13 Jbeta primers. Profiling relied on immunoSEQ multiplex PCR, and the TCRdb table lists in-frame clones only, not all of them. The profile shows some 180,000 clones, 75% to 85% of them singletons. V dropped 5 bases and J dropped 2; count of bases not matched to a gene: 3. CDR3 length: 13 amino acids. Germline-derived CDR1 and CDR2 are MNHEY and SVGAGI. Study observations and caveats: TRBV6-2, TRBV6-3 and some other V segments were excluded as indistinguishable. Reportedly, diagnosis of cytomegalovirus status by the classifier showed high specificity and sensitivity.

To note about this clone: Antigen specificity is unknown.

The sample taken for sequencing was PBMCs. The clonotype was recovered from a girl aged 2-10 years in good health and CMV-seropositive. The V gene is TRBV6-5, the J gene TRBJ2-7, with 7 bases fitting TRBD1. Here the CDR3 DNA reads TGTGCCAGCAGTGGGGGACAGACCTACGAGCAGTACTTC. It yields the protein CASSGGQTYEQYF.